A selection of T cell receptor beta chains follows, all from one sample in a study of regulatory T cells in long-lasting Graves disease. One entry per CDR3 protein, called by TCRdb with MiXCR from the multiplex PCR reads. The sample holds about 660,000 distinct CDR3 sequences, 25% to 30% seen once. Here the sequenced sample was peripheral blood mononuclear cells (PBMCs), taken when the disease was refractory, from a patient treated with antithyroid drugs. These receptors originate from a female donor with Graves disease. CDR3s include the opening cysteine and the closing phenylalanine or tryptophan. Fields, in order: V gene, J gene, clone size, D gene, CDR3 protein, CDR3 DNA. D genes are given only for firm matches. Clone sizes are given selectively: once, few, many, or a class where the clone is expanded.

V gene: TRBV6-1; J gene: TRBJ2-7; clone size: few; D gene: TRBD2; CDR3 protein: CASRLRSGEGFSYEQYF; CDR3 DNA: TGTGCCAGCAGGCTTCGGAGCGGGGAGGGCTTCTCCTACGAGCAGTACTTC
V gene: TRBV6-1; J gene: TRBJ2-5; clone size: few; D gene: .; CDR3 protein: CASSEGPFLGETQYF; CDR3 DNA: TGTGCCAGCAGCGAAGGGCCTTTCCTGGGAGAGACCCAGTACTTC
V gene: TRBV13; J gene: TRBJ2-7; clone size: .; D gene: TRBD2; CDR3 protein: CASSSETSGSGEQYF; CDR3 DNA: TGTGCCAGCAGCTCGGAGACTAGCGGGAGTGGCGAGCAGTACTTC
V gene: TRBV20-1; J gene: TRBJ1-5; clone size: .; D gene: TRBD1; CDR3 protein: CSARNTRGQGVYSNQPQHF; CDR3 DNA: TGCAGTGCTCGGAATACACGGGGACAGGGGGTTTATAGCAATCAGCCCCAGCATTTT
V gene: TRBV6-2/TRBV6-3; J gene: TRBJ1-3; clone size: .; D gene: .; CDR3 protein: CASRRSLSGNTIYF; CDR3 DNA: TGTGCCAGCAGAAGGAGTCTCTCTGGAAACACCATATATTTT
V gene: TRBV6-5; J gene: TRBJ2-1; clone size: .; D gene: TRBD2; CDR3 protein: CASSFRDPGGEQFF; CDR3 DNA: TGTGCCAGCAGTTTCCGGGACCCGGGGGGTGAGCAGTTCTTC
V gene: TRBV19; J gene: TRBJ1-5; clone size: .; D gene: .; CDR3 protein: CASSKKSINQPQHF; CDR3 DNA: TGTGCCAGTAGTAAAAAGTCTATCAATCAGCCCCAGCATTTT
V gene: TRBV12-3/TRBV12-4; J gene: TRBJ1-1; clone size: many; D gene: .; CDR3 protein: CASYPRGGMNTEAFF; CDR3 DNA: TGTGCCAGCTATCCTCGGGGGGGGATGAACACTGAAGCTTTCTTT
V gene: TRBV12-3/TRBV12-4; J gene: TRBJ2-5; clone size: many; D gene: TRBD1; CDR3 protein: CASRAAGGTETQYF; CDR3 DNA: TGTGCCAGCAGGGCGGCAGGGGGCACAGAGACCCAGTACTTC
V gene: TRBV19; J gene: TRBJ2-5; clone size: .; D gene: .; CDR3 protein: CASRENMEETQYF; CDR3 DNA: TGTGCCAGTAGGGAAAACATGGAAGAGACCCAGTACTTC
V gene: TRBV29-1; J gene: TRBJ2-7; clone size: many; D gene: .; CDR3 protein: CSVLTGLNSYEQYF; CDR3 DNA: TGCAGCGTCCTAACAGGGTTAAACTCCTACGAGCAGTACTTC
V gene: TRBV6-5; J gene: TRBJ2-7; clone size: many; D gene: .; CDR3 protein: CASSYLAGNYEQYF; CDR3 DNA: TGTGCCAGCAGTTATTTAGCTGGGAACTACGAGCAGTACTTC
V gene: TRBV28; J gene: TRBJ2-2; clone size: many; D gene: .; CDR3 protein: CASSLISGQTGELFF; CDR3 DNA: TGTGCCAGCAGTTTAATATCCGGGCAAACCGGGGAGCTGTTTTTT
V gene: TRBV29-1; J gene: TRBJ2-7; clone size: .; D gene: TRBD1; CDR3 protein: CSVVPGTGGMSSYEQYF; CDR3 DNA: TGCAGCGTCGTTCCCGGGACAGGGGGCATGAGCTCCTACGAGCAGTACTTC
V gene: TRBV2; J gene: TRBJ1-1; clone size: many; D gene: .; CDR3 protein: CASSEPAVEAFF; CDR3 DNA: TGTGCCAGCAGTGAACCGGCAGTCGAAGCTTTCTTT
V gene: TRBV6-1; J gene: TRBJ1-1; clone size: .; D gene: .; CDR3 protein: CASYGRMNTEAFF; CDR3 DNA: TGTGCCAGCTATGGCAGGATGAACACTGAAGCTTTCTTT
V gene: TRBV6-5; J gene: TRBJ1-5; clone size: .; D gene: .; CDR3 protein: CASSYAGVRGLHQPQHF; CDR3 DNA: TGTGCCAGCAGTTACGCCGGGGTAAGGGGCCTCCATCAGCCCCAGCATTTT
V gene: TRBV20-1; J gene: TRBJ1-2; clone size: .; D gene: TRBD1; CDR3 protein: CSANTGGEGYTF; CDR3 DNA: TGCAGTGCTAACACAGGGGGAGAGGGCTACACCTTC
V gene: TRBV15; J gene: TRBJ2-7; clone size: .; D gene: .; CDR3 protein: CATSRGSSYEQYF; CDR3 DNA: TGTGCCACCAGCAGAGGTTCCTCCTACGAGCAGTACTTC
V gene: TRBV30; J gene: TRBJ2-2; clone size: few; D gene: .; CDR3 protein: CALLQGRGTGELFF; CDR3 DNA: TGTGCTCTCCTCCAGGGGCGAGGTACCGGGGAGCTGTTTTTT
V gene: TRBV11-3; J gene: TRBJ2-7; clone size: many; D gene: TRBD2; CDR3 protein: CASSLRGGSDEQYF; CDR3 DNA: TGTGCCAGCAGCCTCCGGGGCGGGAGTGACGAGCAGTACTTC
V gene: TRBV7-2; J gene: TRBJ1-1; clone size: once; D gene: .; CDR3 protein: CASSRGEITEAFF; CDR3 DNA: TGTGCCAGCAGCCGTGGGGAAATAACTGAAGCTTTCTTT